This TCR beta chain was recovered during a study of OX40 agonist ivuxolimab in advanced cancers. Study at large: There were three patients with partial responses, one having hepatocellular carcinoma and two cutaneous melanoma. General study results and limits: At 0.1 to 3.0 mg/kg and by week 6, CD4+ and CD8+ T cells in the blood had expanded clonally.

Using immunoSEQ multiplex PCR, the repertoire was profiled, and TCRdb retains in-frame clones only, with some absent. This sample carries 72,000 or so clones, about 90% of them seen once, and the ten largest clones take approximately 0.86%. In its sample, this clone was seen a few times. Its antigen is undetermined. J gave up 3 bases and V 6 bases, and 3 bases lay outside the gene matches. Germline V gene lookup returns CDR1 SGHAT and CDR2 FQDESV (reference sequence). The CDR3 extends over 14 amino acids. The V gene is TRBV11-1, the J gene TRBJ2-2; 8 bases agree with TRBD2. This specimen consisted of CD4+ or CD8+ T cells sorted from blood, obtained in a trial of the OX40 agonist ivuxolimab. The TCR originated in an adult with an advanced solid tumor such as melanoma, head and neck, liver or kidney cancer. In DNA, the CDR3 is TGTGCCAGCAGGCGCGGGGGGTACACCGGGGAGCTGTTTTTT. Translated, it gives CASRRGGYTGELFF.